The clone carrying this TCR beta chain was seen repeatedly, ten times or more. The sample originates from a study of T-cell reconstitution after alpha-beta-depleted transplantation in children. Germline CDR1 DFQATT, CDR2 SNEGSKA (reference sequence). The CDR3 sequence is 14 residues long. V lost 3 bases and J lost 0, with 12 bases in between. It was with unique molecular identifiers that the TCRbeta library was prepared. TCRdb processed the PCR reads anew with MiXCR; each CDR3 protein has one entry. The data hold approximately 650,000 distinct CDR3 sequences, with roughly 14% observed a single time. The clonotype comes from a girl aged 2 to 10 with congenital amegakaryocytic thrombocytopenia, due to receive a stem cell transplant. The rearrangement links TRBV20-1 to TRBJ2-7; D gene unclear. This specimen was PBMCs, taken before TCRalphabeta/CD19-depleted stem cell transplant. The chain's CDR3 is CSASDTVSSYEQYF. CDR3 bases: TGCAGTGCTAGTGATACCGTGAGCTCCTACGAGCAGTACTTC.